This paragraph reports one T cell receptor beta chain. The entry originates in a study of blood T cell repertoires in COVID-19. As originally analysed: Reference gene primer amplification gave nucleated cell count estimates. Using immunoSEQ multiplex PCR, the repertoire was profiled, and TCRdb retains in-frame clones only, with some absent. That table supplies the V and J calls and clone size; D and trimming were determined from the DNA. The sample has approximately 41,000 clones; approximately 86% are singletons. This CDR3 spans 14 amino acids. With 0 bases removed from V and 3 bases from J, the gap between germline ends came to 9 bases. Per the germline V gene, CDR1 is LGHDT and CDR2 is YNNKEL (reference sequence).

Sequencing was performed on peripheral blood. The source is a woman over 75 with active COVID-19. The chain employs TRBV3-1 (or the pseudogene TRBV3-2) and TRBJ2-7; D remains unclear. The CDR3 DNA reads TGTGCCAGCAGCCAAGATAGTAGACACTACGAGCAGTACTTC. This encodes CASSQDSRHYEQYF.